Sequencing of this T cell receptor beta chain was carried out in a study of beta chain features in type 1 diabetes. Whole-study results and caveats: The question of HLA type influencing TCRB rearrangement was one that remained unresolved here.

Details on this clone: The antigen remains unidentified.

The germline V gene has CDR1 SQVTM and CDR2 ANQGSEA. V gave up 7 bases and J gave up 1 base, with 13 bases separating them. The CDR3 sequence is 13 residues long. Every isolated RNA sample was fully reverse transcribed, so sequencing captured expressed TCRB transcripts. Sequencing was performed with immunoSEQ multiplex PCR; in TCRdb, only in-frame clones are kept and a portion is missing. The table lists 200,000 to 300,000 clones, around a quarter of them singletons, with roughly 4% in the top ten. The sample comprised central memory CD4+ T cells from blood. V gene TRBV29-1 combines with J gene TRBJ2-5, with D perhaps matching TRBD2 (7 bases). The sequence was obtained from a man in his thirties or forties in good health. CDR3 residues: CSAGEGVQETQYF. The DNA of the CDR3 is TGCAGCGCTGGGGAGGGGGTCCAAGAGACCCAGTACTTC.